What follows describes a single T cell receptor beta chain. The data derive from a study of shared clonotypes between healthy human individuals. Deep-level assay runs were performed. Using immunoSEQ multiplex PCR, the repertoire was profiled, and TCRdb retains in-frame clones only, with some absent. Of about 2.4 million clones listed, about 92% are singletons. Sequenced: naive CD4+ T cells sorted from blood. Stated subset: CD45RA+ positively selected. This TCR derives from a man aged 18 to 30 in good health.

The CDR3 DNA reads TGTGCCAGCAGTTTATATGGACTAGCGGGAGTCTACGAGCAGTACTTC. This encodes CASSLYGLAGVYEQYF. This chain connects TRBV28 to TRBJ2-7; 13 nucleotides line up with TRBD2. V lost 1 base to trimming and J lost 3 bases; unmatched junction nucleotides: 3. Germline lookup yields CDR1 MDHEN and CDR2 SYDVKM. The CDR3 extends over 16 amino acids. Together with reference TRBV28 and TRBJ2-7, the CDR3 gives the full variable domain: DVKVTQSSRYLVKRTGEKVFLECVQDMDHENMFWYRQDPGLGLRLIYFSYDVKMKEKGDIPEGYSVSREKKERFSLILESASTNQTSMYLCASSLYGLAGVYEQYFGPGTRLTVT.